The 10 T cell receptor beta chains below come from one sample, sequenced in a study of PD-L1 blockade in urothelial cancer. Produced via immunoSEQ multiplex PCR; TCRdb's table is partial and in-frame only. The table records some 40,000 clones, around four fifths of them present only once. Indicated time point: pretreatment peripheral blood. Sequencing was performed on PBMCs, taken around atezolizumab (anti-PD-L1) treatment. Receptors were obtained from a man older than 75 with urothelial cancer.

CDR3 nucleotides: TGCAGCGTTAGGGGGACATCGGCGGAGACCCAGTACTTC. This encodes CSVRGTSAETQYF. The V gene is TRBV29-1, the J gene TRBJ2-5; TRBD1 is a possible D gene (6 bases). Germline-derived CDR1 and CDR2 are SQVTM and ANQGSEA. Trimming shortened V by 5 bases and J by 5 bases, and 15 bases separated the two germline ends. This CDR3 contains 13 residues.

This rearrangement joins TRBV15 to TRBJ1-1; D is unresolved. This CDR3 contains 13 residues. V dropped 5 bases and J dropped 1 base, with 8 bases sitting between them. Germline lookup yields CDR1 LNHNV and CDR2 YYDKDF (reference sequence). As DNA, the CDR3 is TGTGCCACCAGCGTGCAGGCGAACACTGAAGCTTTCTTT. This gives the protein CATSVQANTEAFF. Drawing the rest from reference TRBV15 and TRBJ1-1, the complete variable domain is DAMVIQNPRYQVTQFGKPVTLSCSQTLNHNVMYWYQQKSSQAPKLLFHYYDKDFNNEADTPDNFQSRRPNTSFCFLDIRSPGLGDTAMYLCATSVQANTEAFFGQGTRLTVV.

The rearrangement links TRBV29-1 to TRBJ1-2, with D possibly matching TRBD1 (6 bases). V was clipped by 5 bases and J by 8 bases, with 15 bases between them. The germline CDR1 and CDR2 sequences are SQVTM and ANQGSEA. CDR3 length equals 12 residues. CDR3 protein: CSVQNNREGYTF. Here the CDR3 DNA reads TGCAGCGTTCAGAACAACAGGGAAGGCTACACCTTC.

The gene calls are TRBV29-1 and TRBJ2-1; D ambiguous. The CDR3 loop spans 11 amino acids. The V end lost 4 bases, the J end lost 4 bases, and 5 bases lay between the germline ends. Germline V gene lookup returns CDR1 SQVTM and CDR2 ANQGSEA. The CDR3 DNA follows: TGCAGCGTTGCAGGATACAATGAGCAGTTCTTC. It encodes CSVAGYNEQFF.

The chain has TRBV5-1 and TRBJ1-1; possibly TRBD1 for D (6 bases). CDR3 length: 16 amino acids. Trimming left V 0 bases short and J 10 bases short, with 22 bases between. Germline V gene lookup returns CDR1 SGHRS and CDR2 YFSETQ. DNA of the CDR3: TGCGCCAGCAGCTTGGGGTCCCATTTAGTTGGGGGCGCAGCTTTCTTT. Residues: CASSLGSHLVGGAAFF. Full variable domain (outside the CDR3, taken from reference TRBV5-1 and TRBJ1-1): KAGVTQTPRYLIKTRGQQVTLSCSPISGHRSVSWYQQTPGQGLQFLFEYFSETQRNKGNFPGRFSGRQFSNSRSEMNVSTLELGDSALYLCASSLGSHLVGGAAFFGQGTRLTVV.

With respect to this clone: At the DNA level, this CDR3 is encoded by other sequences in the same sample as well. This rearrangement joins TRBV5-1 to TRBJ2-5, with 7 bases fitting TRBD2. Per germline, CDR1 SGHRS and CDR2 YFSETQ. J lost 5 bases, V lost 3 bases, and 4 bases had no gene match. The CDR3 is 13 residues long. Here the CDR3 DNA reads TGCGCCAGCAGCTCCGGACTAGTCGAGACCCAGTACTTC. This gives the protein CASSSGLVETQYF.

The J gene is TRBJ2-7, the V gene TRBV7-9; 10 nucleotides line up with TRBD1. V was pared by 5 bases and J by 4 bases, with 8 bases of the junction left unmatched. Looked up from germline, CDR1 is SEHNR and CDR2 is FQNEAQ (reference sequence). The CDR3 runs to 15 residues. CDR3 nucleotides: TGTGCCAGCAGCCGATGGACAGGGGGGCTTTACGAGCAGTACTTC. Translation gives CASSRWTGGLYEQYF.

This chain joins TRBV10-1 and TRBJ2-7, with 11 bases lining up with TRBD2. The CDR3 has 16 amino acids. Looked up from germline, CDR1 is WNHNN and CDR2 is SYGVQD (reference sequence). V shed 9 bases, J shed 4 bases, and the junction held 14 bases outside the gene matches. This chain's CDR3 is CARNRPETSGTYEQYF. The CDR3 DNA follows: TGCGCCAGGAATAGGCCCGAGACTAGCGGGACTTACGAGCAGTACTTC.

The CDR3 nucleotides are TGCGCCAGCAGCCCCACTAGCGGATACTCCTACGAGCAGTACTTC. Residues: CASSPTSGYSYEQYF. This chain joins TRBV4-1 and TRBJ2-7; 8 nucleotides agree with TRBD2. V lost 4 bases to trimming and J lost 0 bases; unmatched junction nucleotides: 5. The CDR3 runs to 15 residues. Per germline, CDR1 MGHRA and CDR2 YSYEKL.

Only one count was recorded for this clone. Relative to the germline gene, one junction end is altered; a read error may explain this. V usage is TRBV5-1 and J usage is TRBJ2-4; the match to TRBD1 covers 7 bases. CDR1 is SGHRS, CDR2 YFSETQ, per germline. This CDR3 contains 15 residues. The CDR3 here is CASSLGQLTENIQYF. The CDR3 coding sequence is TGCGCCAGCAGTTTGGGACAGCTGACCGAAAACATTCAGTACTTC.